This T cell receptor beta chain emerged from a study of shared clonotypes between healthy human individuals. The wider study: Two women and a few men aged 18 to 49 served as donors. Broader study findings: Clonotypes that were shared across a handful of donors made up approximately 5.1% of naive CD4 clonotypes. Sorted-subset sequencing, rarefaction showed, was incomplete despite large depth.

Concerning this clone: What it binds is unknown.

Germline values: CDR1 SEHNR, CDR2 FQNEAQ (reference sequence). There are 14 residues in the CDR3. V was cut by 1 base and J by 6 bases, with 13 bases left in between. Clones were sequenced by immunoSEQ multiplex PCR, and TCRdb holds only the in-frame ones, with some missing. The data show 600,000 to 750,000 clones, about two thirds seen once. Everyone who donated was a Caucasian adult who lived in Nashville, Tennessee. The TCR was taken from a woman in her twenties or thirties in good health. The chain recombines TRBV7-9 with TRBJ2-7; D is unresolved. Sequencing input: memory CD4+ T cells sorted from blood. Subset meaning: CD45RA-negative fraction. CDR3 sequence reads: CASSLGTGFGEQYF. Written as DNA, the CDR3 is TGTGCCAGCAGCTTAGGGACCGGATTTGGCGAGCAGTACTTC.